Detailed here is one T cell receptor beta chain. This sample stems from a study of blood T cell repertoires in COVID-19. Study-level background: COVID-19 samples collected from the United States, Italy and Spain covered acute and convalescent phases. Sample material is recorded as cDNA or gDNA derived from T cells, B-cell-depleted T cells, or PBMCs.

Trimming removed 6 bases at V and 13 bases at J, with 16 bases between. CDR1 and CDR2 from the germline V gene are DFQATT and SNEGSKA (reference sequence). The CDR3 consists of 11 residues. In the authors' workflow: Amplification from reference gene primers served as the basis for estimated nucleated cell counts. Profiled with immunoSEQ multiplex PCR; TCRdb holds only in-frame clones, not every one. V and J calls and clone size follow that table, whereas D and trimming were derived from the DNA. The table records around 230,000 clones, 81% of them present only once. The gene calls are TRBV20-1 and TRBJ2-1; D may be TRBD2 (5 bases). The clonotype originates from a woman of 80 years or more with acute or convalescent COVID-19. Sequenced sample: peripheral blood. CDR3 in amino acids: CSAMTLDSQFF. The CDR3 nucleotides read TGCAGTGCAATGACCCTGGACTCTCAGTTCTTC.